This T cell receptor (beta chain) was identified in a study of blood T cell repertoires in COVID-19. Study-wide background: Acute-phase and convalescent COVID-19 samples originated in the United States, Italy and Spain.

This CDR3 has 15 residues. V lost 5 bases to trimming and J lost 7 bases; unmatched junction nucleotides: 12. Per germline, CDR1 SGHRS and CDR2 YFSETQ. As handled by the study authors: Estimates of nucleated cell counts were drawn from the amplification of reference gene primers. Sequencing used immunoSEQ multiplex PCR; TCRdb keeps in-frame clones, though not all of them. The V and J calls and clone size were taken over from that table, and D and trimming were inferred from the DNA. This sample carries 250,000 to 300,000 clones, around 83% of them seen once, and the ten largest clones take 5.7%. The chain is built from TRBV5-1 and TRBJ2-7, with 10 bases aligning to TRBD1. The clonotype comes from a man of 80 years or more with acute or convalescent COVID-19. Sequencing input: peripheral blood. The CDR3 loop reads CASSRAGTGVGEQYF. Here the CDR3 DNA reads TGCGCCAGCAGTCGTGCCGGGACAGGGGTGGGAGAGCAGTACTTC.